The 10 T cell receptor beta chains presented below share a single source sample, sequenced in a study of T cells after posttransplantation cyclophosphamide. Treatment was busulfan-fludarabine conditioning, a marrow graft, and cyclophosphamide on days +3 and +4. Using immunoSEQ multiplex PCR, the repertoire was profiled, and TCRdb retains in-frame clones only, with some absent. The sample shows about 7,200 clones, none of them appearing just once. Sequencing was performed on PBMCs, taken after allogeneic stem cell transplant with posttransplant cyclophosphamide. The receptors derive from a female patient aged 50-59 years who received an allogeneic stem cell transplant from an unrelated donor, was CMV-positive, and had acute GVHD only. Part of the T cell pool may stem from the graft donor.

Here the CDR3 reads CSAKTDYGYTF. The CDR3 nucleotides are TGCAGTGCTAAGACAGACTATGGCTACACCTTC. The rearrangement links TRBV20-1 to TRBJ1-2, with D perhaps matching TRBD1 (5 bases). The CDR3 length is 11 residues. The germline V gene encodes CDR1 DFQATT and CDR2 SNEGSKA (reference sequence). Trimming took off 4 bases at V and 3 bases at J, with 6 bases between the two ends.

By its share, this clone is medium-sized. V usage is TRBV7-2 and J usage is TRBJ2-4; 9 nucleotides agree with TRBD1. The V segment lost 3 bases and the J segment 7 bases; nucleotides outside the gene matches: 10. Germline loops: CDR1 SGHTA, CDR2 FQGNSA. CDR3 length equals 16 residues. CDR3 bases: TGTGCCAGCAGCTTGCCCGGAACAGGGGGCAGGAACATTCAGTACTTC. Translation gives CASSLPGTGGRNIQYF.

This clone was counted many times. This rearrangement joins TRBV27 to TRBJ2-4; 12 nucleotides agree with TRBD2. The junction had 5 bases not matched to a gene; V was cut back by 5 bases and J by 3 bases. Germline CDR1 reads MNHEY; CDR2 reads SMNVEV (reference sequence). This CDR3 is 16 amino acids long. The CDR3 DNA is TGTGCCAGCAGTCCTGGACTAGCGGGGTTCAAAAACATTCAGTACTTC. Protein sequence: CASSPGLAGFKNIQYF.

This clone is medium-sized within its sample. V is TRBV5-6 and J is TRBJ2-1; 11 bases align to TRBD1. J gave up 9 bases and V 3 bases, and 8 bases lay outside the gene matches. CDR1 is SGHDT and CDR2 is YYEEEE in the germline V gene. The CDR3 is 15 residues long. CDR3 nucleotides: TGTGCCAGCAGCTCGCGGACAGGGGGCTTGGGTGAGCAGTTCTTC. Translation gives CASSSRTGGLGEQFF.

The table lists this clone with many counts. This chain connects TRBV9 to TRBJ2-3; TRBD2 matches at 14 bases. Germline CDR1 and CDR2: SGDLS and YYNGEE. Trimming removed 4 bases from V and 6 bases from J; junction bases left unmatched: 10. The length of the CDR3 is 17 residues. The CDR3 spells CASSHPTSGRARDTQYF. The DNA for the CDR3 is TGTGCCAGCAGCCATCCGACTAGCGGGAGGGCCAGGGATACGCAGTATTTT.

This clone was picked up many times. The chain couples TRBV9 to TRBJ2-6, with 8 positions matching TRBD1. The CDR3 sequence is 15 residues long. Losses at the gene ends were 3 bases for V and 1 base for J; bases not matched to a gene: 0. Per germline, CDR1 SGDLS and CDR2 YYNGEE. The CDR3 nucleotides are TGTGCCAGCAGCGACAGGGGGTCTGGGGCCAACGTCCTGACTTTC. Encoded protein: CASSDRGSGANVLTF.

The table lists this clone with many counts. The chain combines TRBV18 with TRBJ2-5, with 8 positions matching TRBD2. Germline values: CDR1 KGHSH, CDR2 LQKENI. This CDR3 has 15 residues. With 2 bases clipped from V and 5 bases from J, the junction kept 7 bases outside the gene matches. The chain's CDR3 is CASSPNGRAGETQYF. In nucleotides, the CDR3 is TGTGCCAGCTCACCAAACGGGAGGGCCGGCGAGACCCAGTACTTC.

This clone has ten or more counts. This same CDR3 is encoded by further DNA sequences in the sample. The J gene is TRBJ1-6, the V gene TRBV6-5, with D possibly TRBD1 on 5 matching bases. Deletions cut 2 bases from V and 7 bases from J, with 12 bases between. The germline V gene encodes CDR1 MNHEY and CDR2 SVGAGI. This CDR3 contains 15 residues. The chain's CDR3 is CASSYRPGVNSPLHF. The CDR3 nucleotides are TGTGCCAGCAGTTACCGCCCGGGGGTGAATTCACCCCTCCACTTT.

This sequence joins TRBV12-5 and TRBJ2-5; 10 bases line up with TRBD2. Germline V gives CDR1 LGHNT, CDR2 FRNRAP. The CDR3 contains 16 residues. V shed 1 base and J 5 bases; nucleotides not matched to a gene: 7. Here the CDR3 DNA reads TGTGCTAGTGGTTTGGGGGCCGGGACTAGCGACGAGACCCAGTACTTC. This translates into CASGLGAGTSDETQYF.

This clone was seen many times. The chain couples TRBV27 to TRBJ2-1; 8 bases agree with TRBD2. The germline V gene encodes CDR1 MNHEY and CDR2 SMNVEV (reference sequence). The CDR3 length is 13 residues. Losses at the gene ends were 2 bases for V and 10 bases for J; bases not matched to a gene: 4. The CDR3 coding sequence is TGTGCCAGCAGTTTAGTCCGGGAGGGAGAGCAGTTCTTC. Encoded protein: CASSLVREGEQFF.